This T cell receptor (beta chain) derives from a study of identical twins. TCRdb re-derived calls from the 5' RACE reads in MiXCR, one entry per CDR3 protein. The table includes some 560,000 distinct CDR3 sequences, 7.5% to 10% detected once. About this clonotype: Its antigen is unknown.

Study-wide results and limits: Abundant beta clonotypes from cord blood had fewer insertions, unlike memory repertoires, which showed none.

The CDR3 runs to 16 residues. Germline values: CDR1 SQVTM, CDR2 ANQGSEA. V trimming: 5 bases; J trimming: 0 bases; junction bases outside the gene matches: 9. In every case, the donor was a healthy Caucasian. The same data also went into a second study, on yellow fever vaccine responses in identical twins.

Sequenced: PBMCs. The chain carries TRBV29-1 and TRBJ2-5; 10 positions match TRBD2. This TCR was recovered from a woman between 18 and 29 years old in good health. This CDR3 is CSVCPRSGGDQETQYF. In nucleotides, the CDR3 is TGCAGCGTTTGCCCCAGAAGCGGGGGGGACCAAGAGACCCAGTACTTC.